The 8 T cell receptor beta chains below were found in one sample sequenced in a study of CD8 T cells in ankylosing spondylitis. Study observations and caveats: Several highly homologous variants made up a TCR beta motif, and this motif appeared characteristic of ankylosing spondylitis blood.

One entry per CDR3 protein results from TCRdb running MiXCR on the 5' RACE reads. The sample contains some 800,000 distinct CDR3 sequences, approximately 12% of which appear only once. These receptors lack a known antigen. Sequencing was carried out using blood, either unsorted or a sorted T cell fraction (not recorded which). The receptors stem from a male donor with ankylosing spondylitis.

This clonotype was seen only a few times. The V gene is TRBV7-9, the J gene TRBJ1-4; D is unclear. This CDR3 contains 12 residues. V lost 5 bases, J lost 7 bases, and 8 bases lay in between. Looked up from germline, CDR1 is SEHNR and CDR2 is FQNEAQ (reference sequence). The DNA of the CDR3 is TGTGCCAGCAGCCGCGTCGGTGAAAAACTGTTTTTT. The encoded protein is CASSRVGEKLFF.

This clonotype is a singleton in its sample. This sequence joins TRBV2 and TRBJ2-7, with D possibly TRBD1 on 6 matching bases. The CDR3 extends over 13 amino acids. Trimming removed 6 bases at V and 5 bases at J, with 14 bases between. CDR1 and CDR2 (germline): SNHLY, FYNNEI. The CDR3 protein is CASRGTWSNEQYF. CDR3 nucleotide sequence: TGTGCCAGCAGGGGGACATGGAGTAACGAGCAGTACTTC.

This clonotype was observed a handful of times. The chain is built from TRBV4-1 and TRBJ2-2; TRBD2 might be the D (6 bases). Per germline, CDR1 MGHRA and CDR2 YSYEKL. This CDR3 has 15 amino acids. V was clipped by 0 bases and J by 7 bases, with 12 bases between them. CDR3 residues: CASSQDRAGDGELFF. In DNA, the CDR3 is TGCGCCAGCAGCCAAGATCGAGCGGGCGACGGGGAGCTGTTTTTT.

This clonotype was found many times. The chain carries TRBV12-3 or TRBV12-4 and TRBJ1-1; D might be TRBD1 (5 bases). V was pared by 3 bases and J by 4 bases, with 12 bases between. This CDR3 is built from 14 residues. The DNA of the CDR3 is TGTGCCAGCAGTTTGATTTCGGGGGGCACTGAAGCTTTCTTT. Encoded protein: CASSLISGGTEAFF.

The chain couples TRBV15 to TRBJ1-2; D remains unclear. In germline, CDR1 is LNHNV, CDR2 YYDKDF (reference sequence). The V end was cut by 5 bases, the J end by 7 bases, with 14 bases between. The CDR3 has 13 amino acids. The CDR3 region has the DNA TGTGCCACCAGCCCCGAACCCATCCGTGGCTACACCTTC. Its translation is CATSPEPIRGYTF.

The V and J genes are TRBV20-1 and TRBJ2-7; D possibly corresponds to TRBD2 (6 bases). The V end was cut by 3 bases, the J end by 2 bases, with 11 bases between. This CDR3 contains 13 residues. Germline CDR1 and CDR2: DFQATT and SNEGSKA (reference sequence). CDR3 loop: CSASAGITYEQYF. CDR3 coding DNA: TGCAGTGCTAGTGCGGGGATCACCTACGAGCAGTACTTC.

The J gene is TRBJ2-7, the V gene TRBV6-2 or TRBV6-3; 14 bases map to TRBD2. The CDR3 has 17 amino acids. Unmatched junction bases numbered 6, after V lost 2 bases and J lost 3 bases. In germline, CDR1 is MNHEY, CDR2 SVGEGT. DNA for the CDR3: TGTGCCAGCAGTTACAGACTAGCGGGAGGGAAGAACTACGAGCAGTACTTC. Its protein is CASSYRLAGGKNYEQYF.

This clonotype was recorded a few times. The genes are TRBV21-1 and TRBJ1-2; the DNA was not compared with TRBD1, the D call given in the table. TRBV21-1 is given as a pseudogene. The CDR3 extends over 12 amino acids. The CDR3 DNA reads TGTGCCAGCAGCAAGCCCAGGGACGGCTACACCTTC. This gives the protein CASSKPRDGYTF.